Listed here are 24 T cell receptor beta chains from one sample, sequenced in a study of blood T cell repertoires in COVID-19. Libraries were prepared by immunoSEQ multiplex PCR; TCRdb keeps only in-frame clonotypes and omits some of them. Seen here are about 130,000 clones, about 89% observed once, and the top ten hold about an eighth. The material sequenced was peripheral blood. The receptors were gathered from a woman in her 70s with COVID-19, enrolled during active disease.

This clone appeared once. The chain is built from TRBV27 and TRBJ2-2, with TRBD1 identical over 9 bases. Trimming took 5 bases from V and 4 from J; bases not matched to a gene: 8. CDR3 length equals 16 residues. CDR1 is MNHEY and CDR2 is SMNVEV in the germline V gene (reference sequence). CDR3 region: CASSLLTGGSTGELFF. For the CDR3, the DNA is TGTGCCAGCAGTCTCCTTACAGGGGGCAGCACCGGGGAGCTGTTTTTT.

A note on this clone: This sample includes further DNA sequences coding for the same CDR3. The rearrangement joins TRBV18 to TRBJ1-1; 7 nucleotides line up with TRBD1. Germline V gene lookup returns CDR1 KGHSH and CDR2 LQKENI. V was clipped by 1 base and J by 1 base; unmatched bases: 0. CDR3 length equals 14 residues. CDR3 amino acids: CASSPRQGNTEAFF. In DNA form, the CDR3 reads TGTGCCAGCTCACCACGACAGGGGAACACTGAAGCTTTCTTT.

This clone showed up just once. The chain recombines TRBV27 with TRBJ2-1; no clear D. The CDR3 extends over 14 amino acids. Germline CDR1 and CDR2: MNHEY and SMNVEV (reference sequence). V was shortened by 0 bases and J by 6 bases, with 9 bases between the two germline ends. As DNA, the CDR3 is TGTGCCAGCAGTTTATCGCCAGGTAGCAATGAGCAGTTCTTC. This translates into CASSLSPGSNEQFF.

This CDR3 is CASSEARFNQPQHF. Written as DNA, the CDR3 is TGTGCCAGCAGTGAAGCCAGGTTCAATCAGCCCCAGCATTTT. The chain joins TRBV6-1 to TRBJ1-5; D gene uncertain. Trimming removed 0 bases from V and 3 bases from J, with 6 bases in between. Germline V lookup: CDR1 MNHNS, CDR2 SASEGT. The CDR3 sequence is 14 residues long.

V usage is TRBV15 and J usage is TRBJ2-1; D not certain. Germline lookup yields CDR1 LNHNV and CDR2 YYDKDF (reference sequence). Trimming left V 0 bases short and J 7 bases short, with 16 bases between. The CDR3 is made up of 16 amino acids. The CDR3 reads CATSRDLIQFGNEQFF. In DNA, the CDR3 is TGTGCCACCAGCAGAGATCTTATTCAATTCGGTAATGAGCAGTTCTTC.

The chain links TRBV6-1 to TRBJ1-5; TRBD1 is a possible D gene (5 bases). V lost 2 bases to trimming and J lost 2 bases, with 16 bases between them. The CDR3 is 17 amino acids. The germline gives CDR1 MNHNS, CDR2 SASEGT. CDR3 nucleotide sequence: TGTGCCAGCAGTGAAAGTAGGTGGCAGGGCGGCAATCAGCCCCAGCATTTT. This sequence encodes CASSESRWQGGNQPQHF.

The chain carries TRBV19 and TRBJ2-7; D ambiguous. The V end was cut by 0 bases, the J end by 3 bases, with 15 bases between. The V gene's germline CDR1 is LNHDA and CDR2 SQIVND (reference sequence). The CDR3 sequence is 16 residues long. The CDR3 DNA follows: TGTGCCAGTAGTATAGAGCCGGGTCGACCCAGCTACGAGCAGTACTTC. This encodes CASSIEPGRPSYEQYF.

This chain links TRBV5-1 with TRBJ1-1; D not resolved. CDR3 length: 14 amino acids. Germline CDR1 reads SGHRS; CDR2 reads YFSETQ. The V end lost 2 bases, the J end lost 2 bases, and 10 bases lay between the germline ends. This CDR3 is CASSFLGDNTEAFF. In DNA form, the CDR3 reads TGCGCCAGCAGCTTCCTCGGAGACAACACTGAAGCTTTCTTT.

This clone has just one count. The chain joins TRBV7-9 to TRBJ1-1; tentative D call: TRBD1 (5 bases). Germline V gives CDR1 SEHNR, CDR2 FQNEAQ (reference sequence). The CDR3 contains 16 residues. V lost 5 bases to trimming and J lost 1 base, with 17 bases between them. The CDR3 loop reads CASSPLQGLQNTEAFF. In DNA form, the CDR3 reads TGTGCCAGCAGCCCTCTTCAGGGTCTCCAGAACACTGAAGCTTTCTTT.

This clone was observed a few times. V is TRBV30 and J is TRBJ2-5; 9 bases are a match to TRBD1. This CDR3 has 12 residues. Germline V gives CDR1 GTSNPN, CDR2 SVGIG (reference sequence). After removal of 4 bases from V and 5 bases from J, the junction contained 2 bases not matched to a gene. The CDR3 sequence: CAWNRGLETQYF. DNA of the CDR3: TGTGCCTGGAACAGGGGGCTGGAGACCCAGTACTTC. Using reference TRBV30 and TRBJ2-5 for the parts outside the CDR3, the full variable domain is SQTIHQWPATLVQPVGSPLSLECTVEGTSNPNLYWYRQAAGRGLQLLFYSVGIGQISSEVPQNLSASRPQDRQFILSSKKLLLSDSGFYLCAWNRGLETQYFGPGTRLLVL.

The chain is built from TRBV12-5 and TRBJ1-1; D is possibly TRBD1 (6 bases). Trimming shortened V by 3 bases and J by 5 bases, and 13 bases separated the two germline ends. Germline CDR1 is LGHNT and CDR2 is FRNRAP. This CDR3 has 14 residues. CDR3 region: CASGFGGPGTEAFF. CDR3 DNA: TGTGCTAGTGGTTTTGGGGGCCCGGGGACTGAAGCTTTCTTT.

The chain recombines TRBV9 with TRBJ2-3; D may be TRBD2 (6 bases). Germline assignment: CDR1 SGDLS and CDR2 YYNGEE. The CDR3 consists of 14 residues. V lost 4 bases, J lost 4 bases, and 13 bases lay in between. CDR3 nucleotides: TGTGCCAGCAGCCCCCGGAGGGATGCAGATACGCAGTATTTT. Translation gives CASSPRRDADTQYF.

This clone was found once. The chain recombines TRBV28 with TRBJ2-3; the match to TRBD1 covers 7 bases. CDR1 is MDHEN, CDR2 SYDVKM, per germline. V dropped 8 bases and J dropped 3; count of bases not matched to a gene: 17. CDR3 size: 17 residues. The CDR3 DNA reads as TGTGCCAGCGGCCTCCCAACACAGGGGCGGAGGACAGATACGCAGTATTTT. It specifies CASGLPTQGRRTDTQYF.

The chain carries TRBV6-5 and TRBJ1-1; a possible D gene is TRBD1 (6 bases). V lost 7 bases to trimming and J lost 4 bases, with 19 bases between them. The length of the CDR3 is 15 residues. Germline values: CDR1 MNHEY, CDR2 SVGAGI. This CDR3 is CASKIVRGASTEAFF. CDR3 DNA: TGTGCCAGCAAGATCGTACGGGGGGCTAGCACTGAAGCTTTCTTT.

CDR3 in DNA: TGTGCCAGCAGCCAACGCCGTAGGGGGGGATATGGCTACACCTTC. The encoded protein is CASSQRRRGGYGYTF. The rearrangement links TRBV3-1 (or the pseudogene TRBV3-2) to TRBJ1-2, with D maybe TRBD1 (6 bases). V was shortened by 2 bases and J by 5 bases, with 15 bases between the two germline ends. CDR1 LGHDT and CDR2 YNNKEL come from the germline V gene (reference sequence). This CDR3 region has 15 residues.

This sequence joins TRBV7-6 and TRBJ2-7; a weak D match, TRBD1 (6 bases). V shed 6 bases and J shed 0 bases, with 12 bases lying between them. CDR1 and CDR2 (germline): SGHVS, FNYEAQ. This CDR3 has 14 amino acids. CDR3 in amino acids: CASSRDIGSYEQYF. The CDR3 nucleotides are TGTGCCAGCAGTCGGGACATCGGCTCCTACGAGCAGTACTTC.

This chain joins TRBV2 and TRBJ1-1; TRBD1 is a possible D gene (6 bases). Per the germline V gene, CDR1 is SNHLY and CDR2 is FYNNEI. V lost 11 bases, J lost 2 bases, and 9 bases lay in between. There are 11 residues in the CDR3. The CDR3 protein is CAGGQNTEAFF. The CDR3 region has the DNA TGTGCCGGGGGACAAAACACTGAAGCTTTCTTT. Combining the CDR3 with reference TRBV2 and TRBJ1-1 gives the whole variable domain EPEVTQTPSHQVTQMGQEVILRCVPISNHLYFYWYRQILGQKVEFLVSFYNNEISEKSEIFDDQFSVERPDGSNFTLKIRSTKLEDSAMYFCAGGQNTEAFFGQGTRLTVV.

The chain combines TRBV5-1 with TRBJ2-7; TRBD2 agrees at 9 bases. The J segment lost 7 bases and the V segment lost 4 bases, leaving 15 bases of the junction unmatched. Germline V CDR1 and CDR2: SGHRS, YFSETQ. CDR3 length: 16 amino acids. This CDR3 reads CASSLPPGTSRGEQYF. CDR3 bases: TGCGCCAGCAGCCTCCCGCCGGGGACTAGCCGTGGAGAGCAGTACTTC.

The DNA of the CDR3 is TGTGCCAGTAGTCCGCAGGGAACGAACACTGAAGCTTTCTTT. Translated: CASSPQGTNTEAFF. The chain employs TRBV19 and TRBJ1-1; tentative D call: TRBD1 (5 bases). Germline assignment: CDR1 LNHDA and CDR2 SQIVND (reference sequence). The CDR3 runs to 14 residues. The ends were cut back, 5 bases at V and 1 base at J, with 11 bases in the middle. The whole variable domain, remainder taken from reference TRBV19 and TRBJ1-1, is DGGITQSPKYLFRKEGQNVTLSCEQNLNHDAMYWYRQDPGQGLRLIYYSQIVNDFQKGDIAEGYSVSREKKESFPLTVTSAQKNPTAFYLCASSPQGTNTEAFFGQGTRLTVV.

The chain joins TRBV5-1 to TRBJ2-2; D perhaps matches TRBD1 (6 bases). Germline-derived CDR1 and CDR2 are SGHRS and YFSETQ. The CDR3 extends over 16 amino acids. V gave up 4 bases and J gave up 0 bases, with 13 bases separating them. CDR3 residues: CASSPRTVSNTGELFF. The CDR3 DNA reads TGCGCCAGCAGCCCCCGGACAGTTTCGAACACCGGGGAGCTGTTTTTT.

The CDR3 protein is CASSLEGQGALGYTF. In DNA, the CDR3 is TGCGCCAGCAGCTTGGAGGGACAGGGGGCGTTAGGCTACACCTTC. This sequence joins TRBV5-1 and TRBJ1-2, with 12 bases aligning to TRBD1. The CDR3 length is 15 residues. Looked up from germline, CDR1 is SGHRS and CDR2 is YFSETQ. Unmatched junction bases numbered 5, after V lost 0 bases and J lost 8 bases.

In this sample, this clone turned up once. The rearrangement links TRBV6-2 or TRBV6-3 to TRBJ1-6; the D gene is possibly TRBD1 (6 bases). The CDR3 is 14 amino acids. The V end was cut by 0 bases, the J end by 12 bases, with 12 bases between. Germline V gene sequence: CDR1 MNHEY, CDR2 SVGEGT. CDR3 nucleotides: TGTGCCAGCAGTTACTCCACAGGGAGGGTACCCCTCCACTTT. It is translated as CASSYSTGRVPLHF.

The CDR3 region has the DNA TGTGCCAGCAGCAAAGCGGACGGACTAGCCGTGGGGAAAAAAGAGACCCAGTACTTC. This gives the protein CASSKADGLAVGKKETQYF. The chain is built from TRBV21-1 and TRBJ2-5; TRBD2 is the table's D call and was not checked against the DNA. TRBV21-1 is a listed pseudogene. There are 19 residues in the CDR3.

V is TRBV14 and J is TRBJ1-4; D is perhaps TRBD1 (6 bases). V lost 0 bases, J lost 7 bases, and 15 bases lay in between. The CDR3 runs to 16 residues. CDR1 is SGHDN and CDR2 is FVKESK in the germline V gene. The CDR3 sequence: CASSQESNRDIEKLFF. As DNA, the CDR3 is TGTGCCAGCAGCCAAGAGAGTAACAGGGATATTGAAAAACTGTTTTTT.